The clone carrying this TCR beta chain was counted at least ten times. Antigen unknown. Original handling: Between-group CDR3 differences, defined by clinicopathological status, yielded a distant-metastasis classifier for papillary thyroid cancer. TCRdb recomputed clones from the PCR reads via MiXCR. None of the V and J calls come from the authors' own analysis; TCRdb made them. The sample shows 100,000 or so clones, about 15% of them seen only once. Between the trimmed V and J ends, which lost 0 bases and 4 bases, there was a span of 7 bases. CDR1 GTSNPN and CDR2 SVGIG come from the germline V gene (reference sequence). The CDR3 covers 13 residues. The data originate from a study of metastatic and nonmetastatic thyroid tumors. The overall study: Blood and tumor or nodule tissue repertoires from malignant and benign thyroid patients were compared.

Overall study results and limits: Within blood and tumor, benign nodules reportedly had significantly lower TCR beta diversity than malignant thyroid tumors did.

Until they underwent thyroid surgery, no patient had received any treatment. This TCR derives from a female donor with papillary thyroid cancer or a benign thyroid nodule (not recorded which). Some clones in this sample may be carry-over from other donors' samples. The chain uses TRBV30 and TRBJ1-5; perhaps TRBD1 as D (5 bases). Sequenced: blood. The CDR3 sequence is CAWSVAGNQPQHF. CDR3 nucleotides: TGTGCCTGGAGTGTTGCAGGGAATCAGCCCCAGCATTTT.